Listed below are T cell receptor beta chains from one sample, sequenced in a study of shared clonotypes between healthy human individuals. The data were produced by immunoSEQ multiplex PCR, yet TCRdb's version contains in-frame clones alone and is incomplete. There are over a million clones in the sample; roughly 95% occur only once, and approximately 1.2% lies in the top ten. The specimen sequenced was naive CD4+ T cells sorted from blood. The receptor source for this set is a man aged 25-45 years in good health. The CDR3 runs from the conserved cysteine through the conserved F or W. Fields, in order: CDR3 DNA, CDR3 protein, D gene, V gene, J gene, clone size. A D gene is named only where the DNA matches it firmly. Part of the rows lack a size; the others show once, few, many or a class for expanded clones.

TGTGCCAGCTCCCCGGGACATCCATCGAGGGCCCAGTACTTC	CASSPGHPSRAQYF	.	TRBV18	TRBJ2-5	.
TGCGCCAGCAGCGTGACAGTAGAGACCCAGTACTTC	CASSVTVETQYF	.	TRBV5-1	TRBJ2-5	.
TGTGCCAGCAGAACCGGACTAGCGGGAGTGGCCGGGGAGCTGTTTTTT	CASRTGLAGVAGELFF	TRBD2	TRBV7-6	TRBJ2-2	.
TGTGCCAGCTCACCGGTGATGGGACAGGGGGCTATAACGGTGCAGTACTTC	CASSPVMGQGAITVQYF	TRBD1	TRBV18	TRBJ2-7	.
TGTGCCAGCAGCCAATGGATCGCTTCCACCGGGGAGCTGTTTTTT	CASSQWIASTGELFF	.	TRBV28	TRBJ2-2	.
TGTGCCAGCAGTTTATTACCCTCCCTCGCGAGCACTGAAGCTTTCTTT	CASSLLPSLASTEAFF	.	TRBV27	TRBJ1-1	.
TGTGCCAGCAAAAGACGAGTACAAGAGACCCAGTACTTC	CASKRRVQETQYF	.	TRBV6-1	TRBJ2-5	.
TGTGCCAGCCCGCCTAGCGGGAGATGGACAGATACGCAGTATTTT	CASPPSGRWTDTQYF	TRBD2	TRBV28	TRBJ2-3	.
TGTGCCAGCCTCCCGGAGGGTTTTAGTGGCTACACCTTC	CASLPEGFSGYTF	.	TRBV2	TRBJ1-2	.
TGCGCCAGCAGCCCACAGGGAAGTGGTGAAGCTTTCTTT	CASSPQGSGEAFF	.	TRBV5-1	TRBJ1-1	.
TGCAGCGTAGGGACAGGGCCTGGAAACACCATATATTTT	CSVGTGPGNTIYF	TRBD1	TRBV29-1	TRBJ1-3	once
TGTGCCAGCAGCGTACGGCTAGCGGGAAAGGATGAGCAGTTCTTC	CASSVRLAGKDEQFF	TRBD2	TRBV4-2	TRBJ2-1	.
TGTGCCAGCAGGCGACCGGGACAGGGCCTTGGCGAGCAGTACTTC	CASRRPGQGLGEQYF	TRBD1	TRBV7-9	TRBJ2-7	.
TGTGCCAGCAGCTCGTATGTGGACAACCTTAAAGCTTTCTTT	CASSSYVDNLKAFF	.	TRBV11-2	TRBJ1-1	.
TGTGCCAGCAGCCCCGGGACAGGACATGGCTACACCTTC	CASSPGTGHGYTF	TRBD1	TRBV7-6	TRBJ1-2	.
TGTGCCAGTAGTAGCAGGACTAGCGGGAGGACATCTCAGTACTTC	CASSSRTSGRTSQYF	TRBD2	TRBV19	TRBJ2-4	.
TGTGCCAGCAGCCCCCGTTGGCAGGGCGAAGGCATGAACACTGAAGCTTTCTTT	CASSPRWQGEGMNTEAFF	.	TRBV7-9	TRBJ1-1	.
TGCGCCAGCAGCCAATTAACAAACACAGATACGCAGTATTTT	CASSQLTNTDTQYF	.	TRBV4-3	TRBJ2-3	.
TGTGCCAGCAGTGCCAGGAGGATGAACACTGAAGCTTTCTTT	CASSARRMNTEAFF	.	TRBV25-1	TRBJ1-1	.
TGCGCCAGCAGGCCGGCTAGCGGCAATGAGCAGTTCTTC	CASRPASGNEQFF	TRBD2	TRBV5-1	TRBJ2-1	.
TGCGCCAGCAGCCGAGGGACAGGGTCTATTCTGAACGGTGAAGCTTTCTTT	CASSRGTGSILNGEAFF	TRBD1	TRBV5-1	TRBJ1-1	.
TGTGCCAGCAGCCTTAAAACGGGACTAGCGAACACCGGGGAGCTGTTTTTT	CASSLKTGLANTGELFF	TRBD2	TRBV2	TRBJ2-2	.
TGTGCCAGCTCCGCCTCAGGCGGTTACGAGCAGTACTTC	CASSASGGYEQYF	.	TRBV18	TRBJ2-7	.
TGTGCCAGCAGCTTATTAGCGGGAGGGCGCGGCGAGCAGTACTTC	CASSLLAGGRGEQYF	TRBD2	TRBV7-2	TRBJ2-7	.
TGTGCCAGCAGCTTGTCGGCCAGCAGACAAGAGACCCAGTACTTC	CASSLSASRQETQYF	.	TRBV5-6	TRBJ2-5	.
TGTGCCAGCAGCCTCCGGACAGTGATGAACACCGGGGAGCTGTTTTTT	CASSLRTVMNTGELFF	.	TRBV7-3	TRBJ2-2	.
TGTGCCAGCAGCCCAGGGGACAGCGGCTACGAGCAGTACTTC	CASSPGDSGYEQYF	TRBD1	TRBV11-3	TRBJ2-7	.
TGCGCCAGCAGTGAGAGACTAGCGGGAGTTTGGGAGCAGCAGTTCTTC	CASSERLAGVWEQQFF	TRBD2	TRBV10-1	TRBJ2-1	.
TGTGCCAGCAGCCAGAGGGTAATGAGCTATGGCTACACCTTC	CASSQRVMSYGYTF	.	TRBV14	TRBJ1-2	.
TGTGCCAGTAGTATGGGGACTAGGGCACAGACCCAGTACTTC	CASSMGTRAQTQYF	TRBD2	TRBV19	TRBJ2-5	.
TGTGCCAGCAGACCACCGGGACTTCCCAATGAGCAGTTCTTC	CASRPPGLPNEQFF	.	TRBV7-2	TRBJ2-1	.
TGTGCCAGCAGTTTTTCCCGGGTCGTGAACACTGAAGCTTTCTTT	CASSFSRVVNTEAFF	.	TRBV28	TRBJ1-1	.
TGCAGTGCCCAGGGGGATCCGAGCTACACCTTC	CSAQGDPSYTF	TRBD1	TRBV20-1	TRBJ1-2	.